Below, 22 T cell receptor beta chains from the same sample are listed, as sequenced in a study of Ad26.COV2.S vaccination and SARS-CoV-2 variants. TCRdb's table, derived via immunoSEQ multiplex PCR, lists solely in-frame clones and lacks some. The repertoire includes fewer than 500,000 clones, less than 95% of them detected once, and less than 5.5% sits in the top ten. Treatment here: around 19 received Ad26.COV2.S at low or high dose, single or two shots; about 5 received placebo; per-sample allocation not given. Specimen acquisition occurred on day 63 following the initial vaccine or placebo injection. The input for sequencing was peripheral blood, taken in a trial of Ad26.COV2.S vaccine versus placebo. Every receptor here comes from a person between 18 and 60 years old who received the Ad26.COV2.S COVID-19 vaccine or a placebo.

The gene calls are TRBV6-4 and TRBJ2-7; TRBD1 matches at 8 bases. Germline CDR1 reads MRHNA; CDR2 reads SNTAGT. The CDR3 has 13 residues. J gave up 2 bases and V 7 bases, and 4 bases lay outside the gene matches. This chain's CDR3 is CASKTGVPYEQYF. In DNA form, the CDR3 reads TGTGCCAGCAAGACAGGGGTGCCCTACGAGCAGTACTTC.

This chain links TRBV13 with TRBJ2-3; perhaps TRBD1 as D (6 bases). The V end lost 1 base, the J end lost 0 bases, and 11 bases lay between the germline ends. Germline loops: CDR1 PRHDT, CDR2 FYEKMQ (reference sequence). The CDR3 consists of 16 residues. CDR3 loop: CASSLVRQDSTDTQYF. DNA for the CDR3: TGTGCCAGCAGCTTAGTAAGACAGGATAGCACAGATACGCAGTATTTT.

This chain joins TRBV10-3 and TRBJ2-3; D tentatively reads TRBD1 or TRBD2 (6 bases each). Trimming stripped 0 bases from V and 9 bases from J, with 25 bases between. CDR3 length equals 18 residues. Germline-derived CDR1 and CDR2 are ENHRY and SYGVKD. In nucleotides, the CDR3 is TGTGCCATCAGTGAGTCGAGGACTGGATCAGGGGCGGGGTGCACGCAGTATTTT. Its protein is CAISESRTGSGAGCTQYF.

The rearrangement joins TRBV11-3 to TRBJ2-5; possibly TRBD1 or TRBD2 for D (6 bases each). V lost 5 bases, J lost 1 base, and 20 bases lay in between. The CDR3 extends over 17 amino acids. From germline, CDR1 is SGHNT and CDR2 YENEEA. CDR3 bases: TGTGCCAGCAGCCCTGCACGGGGGCTGGGTGGCCAAGAGACCCAGTACTTC. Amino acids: CASSPARGLGGQETQYF. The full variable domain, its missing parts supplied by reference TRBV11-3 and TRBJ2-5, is EAGVVQSPRYKIIEKKQPVAFWCNPISGHNTLYWYLQNLGQGPELLIRYENEEAVDDSQLPKDRFSAERLKGVDSTLKIQPAELGDSAVYLCASSPARGLGGQETQYFGPGTRLLVL.

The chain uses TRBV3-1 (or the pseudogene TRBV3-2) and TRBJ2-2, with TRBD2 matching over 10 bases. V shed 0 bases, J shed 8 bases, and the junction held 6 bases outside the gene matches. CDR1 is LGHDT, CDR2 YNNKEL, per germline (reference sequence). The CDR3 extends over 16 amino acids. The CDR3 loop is CASSQELAGVAGELFF. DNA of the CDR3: TGTGCCAGCAGCCAAGAGCTAGCGGGAGTCGCTGGGGAGCTGTTTTTT.

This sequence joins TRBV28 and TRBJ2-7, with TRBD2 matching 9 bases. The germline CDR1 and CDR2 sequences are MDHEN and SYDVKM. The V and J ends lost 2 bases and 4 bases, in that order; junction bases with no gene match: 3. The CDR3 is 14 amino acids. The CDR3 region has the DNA TGTGCCAGCAGTTTACTAGCGGGAACGTACGAGCAGTACTTC. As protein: CASSLLAGTYEQYF.

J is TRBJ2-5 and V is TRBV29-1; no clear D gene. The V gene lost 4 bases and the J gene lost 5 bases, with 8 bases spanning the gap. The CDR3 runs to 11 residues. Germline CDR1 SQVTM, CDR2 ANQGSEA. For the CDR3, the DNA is TGCAGCGTTGTTCCGAGGGAGACCCAGTACTTC. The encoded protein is CSVVPRETQYF.

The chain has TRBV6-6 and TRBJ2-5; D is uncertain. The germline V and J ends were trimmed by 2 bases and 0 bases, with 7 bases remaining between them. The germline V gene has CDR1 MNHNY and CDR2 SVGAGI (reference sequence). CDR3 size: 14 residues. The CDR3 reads CASSYSPNQETQYF. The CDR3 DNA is TGTGCCAGCAGTTACAGCCCTAACCAAGAGACCCAGTACTTC.

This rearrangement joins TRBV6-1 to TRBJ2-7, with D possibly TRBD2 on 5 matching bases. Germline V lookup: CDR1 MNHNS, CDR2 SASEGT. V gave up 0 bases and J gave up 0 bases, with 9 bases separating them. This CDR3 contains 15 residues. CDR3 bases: TGTGCCAGCAGTGAAGCGGGAGCGGTCTCCTACGAGCAGTACTTC. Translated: CASSEAGAVSYEQYF.

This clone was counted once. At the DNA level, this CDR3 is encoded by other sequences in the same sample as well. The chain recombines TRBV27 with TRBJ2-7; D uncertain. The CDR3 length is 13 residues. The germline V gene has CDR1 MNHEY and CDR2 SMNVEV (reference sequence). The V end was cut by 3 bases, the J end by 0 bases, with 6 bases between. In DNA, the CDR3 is TGTGCCAGCAGTTTCTCCCGCTCCTACGAGCAGTACTTC. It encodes CASSFSRSYEQYF.

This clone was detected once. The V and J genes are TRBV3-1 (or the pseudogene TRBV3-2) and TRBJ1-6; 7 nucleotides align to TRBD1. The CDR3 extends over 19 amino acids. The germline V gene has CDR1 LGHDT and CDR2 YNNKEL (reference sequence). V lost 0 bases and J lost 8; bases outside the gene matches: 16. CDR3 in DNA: TGTGCCAGCAGCCAAGAGACAGGGATGCGAGGCCTCAACTATTCACCCCTCCACTTT. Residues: CASSQETGMRGLNYSPLHF.

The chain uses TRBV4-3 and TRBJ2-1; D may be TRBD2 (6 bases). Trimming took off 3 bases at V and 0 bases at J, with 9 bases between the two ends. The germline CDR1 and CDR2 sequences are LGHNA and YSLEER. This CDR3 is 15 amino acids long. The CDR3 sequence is CASSQSGDSYNEQFF. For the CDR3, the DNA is TGCGCCAGCAGCCAGTCGGGAGACTCCTACAATGAGCAGTTCTTC.

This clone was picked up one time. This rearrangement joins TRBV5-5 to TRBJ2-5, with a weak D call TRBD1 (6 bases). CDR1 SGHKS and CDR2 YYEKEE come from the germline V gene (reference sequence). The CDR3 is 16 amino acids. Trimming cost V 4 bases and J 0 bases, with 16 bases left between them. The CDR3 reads CASSTRGPANQETQYF. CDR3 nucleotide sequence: TGTGCCAGCAGCACCAGGGGTCCTGCGAACCAAGAGACCCAGTACTTC.

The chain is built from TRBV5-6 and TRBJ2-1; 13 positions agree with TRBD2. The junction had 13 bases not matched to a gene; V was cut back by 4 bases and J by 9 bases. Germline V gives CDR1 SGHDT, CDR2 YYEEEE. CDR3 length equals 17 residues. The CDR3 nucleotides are TGTGCCAGCAGCGGCGAGGGACTAGCGGGGAAAGATGGTGAGCAGTTCTTC. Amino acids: CASSGEGLAGKDGEQFF.

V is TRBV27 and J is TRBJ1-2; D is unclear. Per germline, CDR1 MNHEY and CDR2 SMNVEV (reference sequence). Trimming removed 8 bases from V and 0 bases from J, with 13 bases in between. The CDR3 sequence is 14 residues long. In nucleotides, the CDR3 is TGTGCCAGCGTTCGGTGGGAGGCTAACTATGGCTACACCTTC. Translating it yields CASVRWEANYGYTF.

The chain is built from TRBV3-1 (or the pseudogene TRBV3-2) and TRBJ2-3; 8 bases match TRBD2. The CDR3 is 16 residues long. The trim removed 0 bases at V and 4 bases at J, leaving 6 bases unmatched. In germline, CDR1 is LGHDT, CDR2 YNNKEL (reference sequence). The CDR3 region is CASSQEIGGRPDTQYF. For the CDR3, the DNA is TGTGCCAGCAGCCAAGAGATTGGCGGGAGGCCAGATACGCAGTATTTT.

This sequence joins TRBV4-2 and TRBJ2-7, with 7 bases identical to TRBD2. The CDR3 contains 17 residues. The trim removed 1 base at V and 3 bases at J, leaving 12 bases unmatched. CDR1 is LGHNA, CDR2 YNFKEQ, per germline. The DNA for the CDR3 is TGTGCCAGCAGCCAAGTCGGAACCCGGCTAGCGGTCTACGAGCAGTACTTC. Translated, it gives CASSQVGTRLAVYEQYF.

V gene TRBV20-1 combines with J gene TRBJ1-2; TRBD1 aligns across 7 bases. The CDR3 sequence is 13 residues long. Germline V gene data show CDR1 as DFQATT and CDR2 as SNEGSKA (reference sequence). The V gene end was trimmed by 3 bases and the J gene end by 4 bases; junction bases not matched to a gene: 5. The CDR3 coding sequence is TGCAGTGCTAGTCTACAGGGGAGCTATGGCTACACCTTC. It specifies CSASLQGSYGYTF.

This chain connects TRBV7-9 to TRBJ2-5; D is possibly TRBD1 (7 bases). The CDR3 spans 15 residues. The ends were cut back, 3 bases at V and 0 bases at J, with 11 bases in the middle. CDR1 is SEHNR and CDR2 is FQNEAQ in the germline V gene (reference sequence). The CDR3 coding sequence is TGTGCCAGCAGCTTGGCAGGGGGGCACCAAGAGACCCAGTACTTC. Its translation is CASSLAGGHQETQYF.

Here the CDR3 reads CASSIPPRGAGGSTDTQYF. CDR3 in DNA: TGTGCCAGTAGTATACCCCCCCGGGGCGCGGGAGGTAGCACAGATACGCAGTATTTT. V and J are TRBV19 and TRBJ2-3; 8 bases line up with TRBD2. J was trimmed by 0 bases and V by 2 bases; bases with no gene match: 13. The germline V gene has CDR1 LNHDA and CDR2 SQIVND (reference sequence). CDR3 size: 19 residues.

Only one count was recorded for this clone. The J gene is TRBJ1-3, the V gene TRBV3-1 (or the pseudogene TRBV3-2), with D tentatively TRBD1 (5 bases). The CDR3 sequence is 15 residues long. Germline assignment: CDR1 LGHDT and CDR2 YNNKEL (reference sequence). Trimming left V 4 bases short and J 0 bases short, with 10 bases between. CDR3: CASSPTDYSGNTIYF. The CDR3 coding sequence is TGTGCCAGCAGCCCGACAGACTACTCTGGAAACACCATATATTTT.

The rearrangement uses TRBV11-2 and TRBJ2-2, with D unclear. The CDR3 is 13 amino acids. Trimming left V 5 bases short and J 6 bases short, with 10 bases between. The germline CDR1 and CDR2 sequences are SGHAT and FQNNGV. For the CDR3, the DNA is TGTGCCAGCAGCCCCCAAATAGCCGGGGAGCTGTTTTTT. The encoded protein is CASSPQIAGELFF.